The TCR beta chain under discussion was sequenced for a study of graft-versus-host responses after intestinal transplantation. Libraries were prepared by immunoSEQ multiplex PCR; TCRdb keeps only in-frame clonotypes and omits some of them. The sample lists tens of thousands of clones; 70% to 90% were seen once. Concerning this clone itself: Its cognate antigen is unknown.

The sequencing used unstimulated CD8+ T cells sorted from spleen or lymph node cells, collected before intestinal transplant. The sequence came from a human donor who received an intestinal transplant.

The CDR3, as DNA: TGTGCCAGCAGCCCTGGGACAGGGGGGACCCACTACGAGCAGTACTTC. Amino acids: CASSPGTGGTHYEQYF. The chain links TRBV21-1 to TRBJ2-7; the table assigns TRBD1, which was not confirmed against the DNA. TRBV21-1 is described as a pseudogene. This CDR3 has 16 residues.